One and the same sample provided the 2 T cell receptor beta chains below, sequenced in a study of T cells in Graves' hyperthyroidism and ophthalmopathy. What was amplified from RNA transcripts were TCR beta CDR3 regions. Researchers ran a first-round RT-PCR on the TCR CDR3 using the HTBI primer set. TCRdb reprocessed the multiplex PCR reads with MiXCR, giving one entry per CDR3 protein. The repertoire holds a few hundred thousand distinct CDR3 sequences, with approximately 15% as singletons. The sequencing sample was made of blood. These receptors were obtained from a woman aged 18-35 years with Graves' hyperthyroidism that later progressed to Graves' ophthalmopathy.

In its sample, this clonotype was seen many times. This chain uses TRBV2 with TRBJ2-3; perhaps TRBD1 as D (5 bases). V was trimmed by 1 base and J by 0 bases, leaving 11 bases between them. The germline CDR1 and CDR2 sequences are SNHLY and FYNNEI. This CDR3 is 16 amino acids long. In nucleotides, the CDR3 is TGTGCCAGCAGTGAAGAAGGGGTCCCTAGCACAGATACGCAGTATTTT. This gives the protein CASSEEGVPSTDTQYF. The full variable domain, completed using reference TRBV2 and TRBJ2-3, is EPEVTQTPSHQVTQMGQEVILRCVPISNHLYFYWYRQILGQKVEFLVSFYNNEISEKSEIFDDQFSVERPDGSNFTLKIRSTKLEDSAMYFCASSEEGVPSTDTQYFGPGTRLTVL.

This clonotype was counted at least ten times. In DNA form, the CDR3 reads TGTGCCAGCAGTCTTAGCGCGTCCTACAATGAGCAGTTCTTC. Its protein is CASSLSASYNEQFF. J is TRBJ2-1 and V is TRBV7-9, with D perhaps TRBD2 (5 bases). V lost 6 bases to trimming and J lost 1 base, with 10 bases between them. This CDR3 has 14 amino acids. The germline V gene encodes CDR1 SEHNR and CDR2 FQNEAQ (reference sequence).